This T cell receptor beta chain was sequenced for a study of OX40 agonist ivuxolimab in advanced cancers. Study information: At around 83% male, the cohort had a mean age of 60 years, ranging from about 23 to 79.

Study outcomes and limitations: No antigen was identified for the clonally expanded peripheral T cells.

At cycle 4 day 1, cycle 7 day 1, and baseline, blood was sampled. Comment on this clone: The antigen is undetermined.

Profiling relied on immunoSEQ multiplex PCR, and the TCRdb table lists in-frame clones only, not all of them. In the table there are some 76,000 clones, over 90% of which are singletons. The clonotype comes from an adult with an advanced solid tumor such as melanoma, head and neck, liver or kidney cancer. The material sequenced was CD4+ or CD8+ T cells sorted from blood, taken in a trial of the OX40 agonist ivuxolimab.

The DNA of the CDR3 is TGTGCCAGTAGTATATCGGATTATAATGAGCAGTTCTTC. Translated: CASSISDYNEQFF. V gene TRBV19 combines with J gene TRBJ2-1; D is unclear. CDR3 length: 13 amino acids. Looked up from germline, CDR1 is LNHDA and CDR2 is SQIVND (reference sequence). The V end was cut by 2 bases, the J end by 7 bases, with 9 bases between.